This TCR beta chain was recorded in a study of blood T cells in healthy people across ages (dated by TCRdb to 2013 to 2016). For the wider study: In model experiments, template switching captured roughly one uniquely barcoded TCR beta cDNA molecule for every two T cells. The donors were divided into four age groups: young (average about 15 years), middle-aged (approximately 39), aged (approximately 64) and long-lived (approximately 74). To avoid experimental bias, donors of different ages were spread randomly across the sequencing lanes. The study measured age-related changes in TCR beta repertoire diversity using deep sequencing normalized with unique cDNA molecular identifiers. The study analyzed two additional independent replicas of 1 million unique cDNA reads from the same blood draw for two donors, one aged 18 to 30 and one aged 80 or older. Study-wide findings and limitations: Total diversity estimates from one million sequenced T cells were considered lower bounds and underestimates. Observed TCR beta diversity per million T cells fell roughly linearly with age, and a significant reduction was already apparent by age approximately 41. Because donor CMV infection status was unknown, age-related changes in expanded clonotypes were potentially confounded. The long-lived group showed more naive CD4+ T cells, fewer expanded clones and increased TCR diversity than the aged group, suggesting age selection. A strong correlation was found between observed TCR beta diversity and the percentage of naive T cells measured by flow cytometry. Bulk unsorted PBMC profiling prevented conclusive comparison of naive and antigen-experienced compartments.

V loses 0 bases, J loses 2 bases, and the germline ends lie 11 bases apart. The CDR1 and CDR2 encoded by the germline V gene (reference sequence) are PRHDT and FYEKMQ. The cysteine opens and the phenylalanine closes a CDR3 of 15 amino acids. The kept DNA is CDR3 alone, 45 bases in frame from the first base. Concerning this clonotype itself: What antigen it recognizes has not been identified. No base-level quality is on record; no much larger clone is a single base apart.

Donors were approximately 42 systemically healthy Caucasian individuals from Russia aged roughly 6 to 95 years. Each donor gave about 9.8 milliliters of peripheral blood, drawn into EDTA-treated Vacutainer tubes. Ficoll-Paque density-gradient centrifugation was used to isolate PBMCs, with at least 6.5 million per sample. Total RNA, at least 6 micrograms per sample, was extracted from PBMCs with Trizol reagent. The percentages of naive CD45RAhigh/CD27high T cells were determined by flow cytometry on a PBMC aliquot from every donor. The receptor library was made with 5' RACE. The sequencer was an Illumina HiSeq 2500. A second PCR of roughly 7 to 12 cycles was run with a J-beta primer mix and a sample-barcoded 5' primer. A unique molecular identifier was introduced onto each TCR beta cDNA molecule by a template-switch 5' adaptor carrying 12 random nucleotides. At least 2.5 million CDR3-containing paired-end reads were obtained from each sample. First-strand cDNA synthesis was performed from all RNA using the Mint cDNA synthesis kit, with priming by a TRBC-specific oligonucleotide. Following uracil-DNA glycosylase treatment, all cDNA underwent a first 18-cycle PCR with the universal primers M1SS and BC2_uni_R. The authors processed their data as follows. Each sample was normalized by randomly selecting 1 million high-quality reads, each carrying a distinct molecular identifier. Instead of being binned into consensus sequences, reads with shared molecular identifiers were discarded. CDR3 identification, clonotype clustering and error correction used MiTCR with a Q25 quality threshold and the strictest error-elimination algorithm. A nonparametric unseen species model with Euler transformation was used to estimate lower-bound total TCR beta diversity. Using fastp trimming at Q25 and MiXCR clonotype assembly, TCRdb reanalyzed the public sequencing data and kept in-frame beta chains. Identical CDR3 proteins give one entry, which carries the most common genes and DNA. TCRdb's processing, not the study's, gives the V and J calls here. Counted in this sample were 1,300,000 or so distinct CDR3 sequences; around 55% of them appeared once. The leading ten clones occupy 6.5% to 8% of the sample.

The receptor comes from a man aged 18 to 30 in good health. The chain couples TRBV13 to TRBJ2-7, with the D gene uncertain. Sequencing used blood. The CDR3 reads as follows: CASSLGQLRAYEQYF. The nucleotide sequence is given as TGTGCCAGCAGCTTAGGCCAGTTACGAGCCTACGAGCAGTACTTC.